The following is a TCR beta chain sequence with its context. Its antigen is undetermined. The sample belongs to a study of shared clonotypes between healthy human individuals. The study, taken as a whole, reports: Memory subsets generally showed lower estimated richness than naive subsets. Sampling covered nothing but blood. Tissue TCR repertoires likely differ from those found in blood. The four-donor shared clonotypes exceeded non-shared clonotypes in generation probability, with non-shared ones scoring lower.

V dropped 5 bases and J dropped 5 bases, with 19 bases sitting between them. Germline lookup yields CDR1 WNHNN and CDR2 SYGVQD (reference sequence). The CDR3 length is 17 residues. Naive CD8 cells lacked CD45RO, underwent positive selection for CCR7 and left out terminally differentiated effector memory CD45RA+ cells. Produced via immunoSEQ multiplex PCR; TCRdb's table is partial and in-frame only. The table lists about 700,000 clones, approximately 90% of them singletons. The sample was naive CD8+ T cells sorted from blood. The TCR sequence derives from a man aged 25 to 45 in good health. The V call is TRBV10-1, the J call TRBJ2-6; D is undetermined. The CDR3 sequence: CASSCRIAQSRANVLTF. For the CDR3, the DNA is TGCGCCAGCAGTTGTCGCATCGCACAAAGTCGGGCCAACGTCCTGACTTTC.